This T cell receptor beta chain was sequenced during a study of T cell responses to AZD1222 COVID-19 vaccine. Study findings and constraints: Donors in the cohort were predominantly white British and more often female, and clonal diversity was possibly underestimated. Spike-wide coverage was observed for vaccine-associated CD4 TCRs, with dominant responses at 160-218 and 743-854.

TCRdb's copy holds only in-frame clones and misses some; the assay was immunoSEQ multiplex PCR. The table has approximately 210,000 clones, about 89% seen once. V lost 6 bases to trimming and J lost 4 bases, with 9 bases between them. Germline-derived CDR1 and CDR2 are DFQATT and SNEGSKA (reference sequence). The CDR3 sequence is 11 residues long. Regarding this clone: Its antigen remains unidentified.

This receptor was obtained from an adult who received the AZD1222 COVID-19 vaccine. The chain joins TRBV20-1 to TRBJ2-5, with D possibly matching TRBD1 (5 bases). The sample here was peripheral blood, taken 28 days after the second AZD1222 dose. Written as DNA, the CDR3 is TGCAGTGCCGGACAAGGAGAGACCCAGTACTTC. Translated, it gives CSAGQGETQYF.